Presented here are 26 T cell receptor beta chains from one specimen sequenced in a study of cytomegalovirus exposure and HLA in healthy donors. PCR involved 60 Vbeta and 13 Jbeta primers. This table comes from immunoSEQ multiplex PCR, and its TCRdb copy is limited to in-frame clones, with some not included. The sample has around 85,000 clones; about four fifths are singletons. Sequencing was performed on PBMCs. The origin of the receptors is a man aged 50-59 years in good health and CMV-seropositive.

CDR3 in DNA: TGTGCCAGCTCACTATCAGCGGGAGGCCTATGGAATGAGCAGTTCTTC. This sequence encodes CASSLSAGGLWNEQFF. J is TRBJ2-1 and V is TRBV18, with 9 bases matching TRBD2. The CDR3 runs 16 residues. CDR1 is KGHSH and CDR2 is LQKENI in the germline V gene. V dropped 4 bases and J dropped 7; count of bases not matched to a gene: 11.

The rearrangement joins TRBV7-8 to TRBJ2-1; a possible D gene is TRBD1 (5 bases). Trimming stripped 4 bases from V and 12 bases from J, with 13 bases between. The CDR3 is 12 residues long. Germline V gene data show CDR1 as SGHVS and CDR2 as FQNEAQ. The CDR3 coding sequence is TGTGCCAGCAGCTCCCTCAGGCAGGGGCAGTTCTTC. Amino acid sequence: CASSSLRQGQFF.

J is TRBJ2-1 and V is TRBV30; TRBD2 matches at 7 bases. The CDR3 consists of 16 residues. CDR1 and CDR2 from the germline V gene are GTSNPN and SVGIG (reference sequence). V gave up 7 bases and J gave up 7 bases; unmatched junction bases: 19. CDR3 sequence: CASRPGGGPLGNEQFF. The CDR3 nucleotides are TGTGCCTCCCGACCGGGCGGGGGACCCCTCGGGAATGAGCAGTTCTTC.

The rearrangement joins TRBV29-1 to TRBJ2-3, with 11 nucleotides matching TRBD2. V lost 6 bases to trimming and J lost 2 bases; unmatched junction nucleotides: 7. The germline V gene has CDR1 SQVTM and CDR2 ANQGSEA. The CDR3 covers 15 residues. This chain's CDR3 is CSVETSGGYTDTQYF. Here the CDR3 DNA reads TGCAGCGTCGAAACTAGCGGGGGTTACACAGATACGCAGTATTTT.

CDR3 protein: CASSEESADTQYF. CDR3 nucleotides: TGTGCCAGCAGTGAAGAGAGCGCAGATACGCAGTATTTT. This chain connects TRBV2 to TRBJ2-3; D not resolved. Trimming left V 1 base short and J 4 bases short, with 6 bases between. The CDR3 covers 13 residues. The germline CDR1 and CDR2 sequences are SNHLY and FYNNEI. The full variable domain, its missing parts supplied by reference TRBV2 and TRBJ2-3, is EPEVTQTPSHQVTQMGQEVILRCVPISNHLYFYWYRQILGQKVEFLVSFYNNEISEKSEIFDDQFSVERPDGSNFTLKIRSTKLEDSAMYFCASSEESADTQYFGPGTRLTVL.

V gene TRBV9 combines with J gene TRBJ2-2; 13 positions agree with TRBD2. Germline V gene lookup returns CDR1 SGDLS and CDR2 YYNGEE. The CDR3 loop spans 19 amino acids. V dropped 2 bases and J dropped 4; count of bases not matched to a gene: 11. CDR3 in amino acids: CASSVSGTSGERGTGELFF. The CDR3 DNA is TGTGCCAGCAGCGTGTCCGGGACTAGCGGGGAGAGAGGCACCGGGGAGCTGTTTTTT.

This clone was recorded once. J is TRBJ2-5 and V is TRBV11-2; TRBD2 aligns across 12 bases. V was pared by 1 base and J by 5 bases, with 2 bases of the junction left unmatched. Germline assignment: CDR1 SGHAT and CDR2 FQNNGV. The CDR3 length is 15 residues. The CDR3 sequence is CASSLVLAGGETQYF. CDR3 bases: TGTGCCAGCAGCTTAGTTCTAGCGGGAGGGGAGACCCAGTACTTC.

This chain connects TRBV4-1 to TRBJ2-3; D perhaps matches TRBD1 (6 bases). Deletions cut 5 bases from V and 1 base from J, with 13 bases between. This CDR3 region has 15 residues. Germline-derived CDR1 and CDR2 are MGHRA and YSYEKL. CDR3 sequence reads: CASSVGQLRTDTQYF. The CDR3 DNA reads TGCGCCAGCAGCGTCGGACAGCTCCGCACAGATACGCAGTATTTT.

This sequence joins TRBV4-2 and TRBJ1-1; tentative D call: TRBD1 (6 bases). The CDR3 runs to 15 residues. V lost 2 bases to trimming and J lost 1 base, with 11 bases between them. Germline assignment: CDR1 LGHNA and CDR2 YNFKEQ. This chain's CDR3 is CASSQIQGTNTEAFF. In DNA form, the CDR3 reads TGTGCCAGCAGCCAAATACAGGGAACGAACACTGAAGCTTTCTTT.

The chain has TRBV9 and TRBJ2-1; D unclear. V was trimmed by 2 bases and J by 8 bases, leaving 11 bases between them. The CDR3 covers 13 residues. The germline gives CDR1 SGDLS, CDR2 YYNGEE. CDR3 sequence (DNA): TGTGCCAGCAGCGTTACAAGCGACCATGAGCAGTTCTTC. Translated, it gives CASSVTSDHEQFF.

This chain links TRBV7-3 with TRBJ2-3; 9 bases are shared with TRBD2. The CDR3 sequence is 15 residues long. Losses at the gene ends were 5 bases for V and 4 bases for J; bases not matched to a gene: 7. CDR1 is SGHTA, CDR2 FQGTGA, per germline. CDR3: CASSISGSLADTQYF. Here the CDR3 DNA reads TGTGCCAGCAGCATTAGCGGGAGCCTCGCAGATACGCAGTATTTT.

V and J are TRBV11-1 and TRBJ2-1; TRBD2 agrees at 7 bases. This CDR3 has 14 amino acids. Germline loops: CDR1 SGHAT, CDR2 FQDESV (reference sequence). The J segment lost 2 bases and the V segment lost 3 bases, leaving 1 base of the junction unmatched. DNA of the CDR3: TGTGCCAGCAGCTTTCGGGGGGCCTACAATGAGCAGTTCTTC. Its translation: CASSFRGAYNEQFF. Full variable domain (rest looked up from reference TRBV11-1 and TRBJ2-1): EAEVAQSPRYKITEKSQAVAFWCDPISGHATLYWYRQILGQGPELLVQFQDESVVDDSQLPKDRFSAERLKGVDSTLKIQPAELGDSAMYLCASSFRGAYNEQFFGPGTRLTVL.

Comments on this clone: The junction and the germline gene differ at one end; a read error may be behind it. CDR3 DNA: TGTGCCAGCAGCTTGGCCTCCGGAGGAGACAAAGCCAAAAACAGTCAGTACTTC. It specifies CASSLASGGDKAKNSQYF. This sequence joins TRBV5-4 and TRBJ2-4; D possibly corresponds to TRBD2 (5 bases). This CDR3 comprises 18 residues. Germline CDR1 and CDR2: SGHNT and YYREEE (reference sequence).

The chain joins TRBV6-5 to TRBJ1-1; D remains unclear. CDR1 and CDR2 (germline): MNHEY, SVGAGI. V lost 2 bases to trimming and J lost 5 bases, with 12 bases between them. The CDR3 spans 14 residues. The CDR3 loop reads CASSYPGSTTEAFF. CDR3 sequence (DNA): TGTGCCAGCAGTTACCCCGGGTCGACGACTGAAGCTTTCTTT.

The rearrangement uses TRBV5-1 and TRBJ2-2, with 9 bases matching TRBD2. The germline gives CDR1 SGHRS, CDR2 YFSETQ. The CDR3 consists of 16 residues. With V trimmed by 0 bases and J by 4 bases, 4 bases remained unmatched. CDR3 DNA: TGCGCCAGCAGCTTGGAGCTAGCGGGACCCACCGGGGAGCTGTTTTTT. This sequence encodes CASSLELAGPTGELFF.

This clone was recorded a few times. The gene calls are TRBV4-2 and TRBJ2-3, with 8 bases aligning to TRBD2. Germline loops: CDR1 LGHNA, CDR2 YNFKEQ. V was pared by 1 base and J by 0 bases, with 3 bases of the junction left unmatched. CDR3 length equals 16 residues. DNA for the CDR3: TGTGCCAGCAGCCAAGGCAGCGGGGGAAGCACAGATACGCAGTATTTT. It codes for CASSQGSGGSTDTQYF.

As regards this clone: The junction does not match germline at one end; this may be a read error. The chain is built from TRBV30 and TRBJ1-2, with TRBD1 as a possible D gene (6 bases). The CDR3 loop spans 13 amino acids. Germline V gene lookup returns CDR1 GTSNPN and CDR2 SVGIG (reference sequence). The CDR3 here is CAWSPTVTGTPSF. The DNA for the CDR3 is TGTGCCTGGAGTCCGACGGTGACAGGAACTCCCTCGTTC.

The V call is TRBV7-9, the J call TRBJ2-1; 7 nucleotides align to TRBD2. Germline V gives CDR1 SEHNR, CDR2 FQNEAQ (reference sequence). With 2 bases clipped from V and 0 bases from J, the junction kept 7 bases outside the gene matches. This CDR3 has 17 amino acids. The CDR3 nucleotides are TGTGCCAGCAGCTTATTTTTTGGCGGGAGCTCCTACAATGAGCAGTTCTTC. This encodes CASSLFFGGSSYNEQFF.

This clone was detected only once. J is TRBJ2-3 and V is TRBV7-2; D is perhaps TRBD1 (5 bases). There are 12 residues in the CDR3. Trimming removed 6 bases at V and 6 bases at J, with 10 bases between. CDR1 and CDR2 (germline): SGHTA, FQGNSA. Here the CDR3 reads CASRTRADTQYF. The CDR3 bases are TGTGCCAGCAGAACCAGGGCTGATACGCAGTATTTT.

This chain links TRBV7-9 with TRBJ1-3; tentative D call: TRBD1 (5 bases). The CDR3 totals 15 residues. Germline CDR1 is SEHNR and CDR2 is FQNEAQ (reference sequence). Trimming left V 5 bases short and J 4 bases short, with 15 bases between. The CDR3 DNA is TGTGCCAGCAGCACCCCGGGGGAACGAGGAAACACCATATATTTT. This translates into CASSTPGERGNTIYF.

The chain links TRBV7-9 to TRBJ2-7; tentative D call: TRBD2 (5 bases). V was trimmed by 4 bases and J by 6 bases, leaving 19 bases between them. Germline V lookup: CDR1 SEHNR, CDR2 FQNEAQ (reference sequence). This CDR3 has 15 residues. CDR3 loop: CASSSALVDVTEQYF. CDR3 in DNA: TGTGCCAGCAGCTCCGCACTAGTTGATGTCACCGAGCAGTACTTC.

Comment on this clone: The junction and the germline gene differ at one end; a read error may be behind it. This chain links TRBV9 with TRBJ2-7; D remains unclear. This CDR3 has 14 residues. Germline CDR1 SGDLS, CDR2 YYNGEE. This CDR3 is CTSSLRHASYEQYF. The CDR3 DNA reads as TGTACCAGCAGCCTCCGACACGCCTCCTACGAGCAGTACTTC.

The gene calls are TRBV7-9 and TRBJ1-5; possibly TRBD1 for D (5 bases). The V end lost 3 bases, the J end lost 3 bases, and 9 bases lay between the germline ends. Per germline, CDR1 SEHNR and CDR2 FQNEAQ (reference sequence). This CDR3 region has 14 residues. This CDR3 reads CASSFGGVNQPQHF. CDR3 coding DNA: TGTGCCAGCAGCTTCGGAGGGGTCAATCAGCCCCAGCATTTT.

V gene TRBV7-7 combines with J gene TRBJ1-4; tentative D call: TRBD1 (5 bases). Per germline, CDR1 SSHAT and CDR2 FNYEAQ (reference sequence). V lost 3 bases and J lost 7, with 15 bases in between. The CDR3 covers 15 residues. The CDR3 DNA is TGTGCCAGCAGCTTGACGGGGGGGTTCACTGAAAAACTGTTTTTT. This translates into CASSLTGGFTEKLFF.

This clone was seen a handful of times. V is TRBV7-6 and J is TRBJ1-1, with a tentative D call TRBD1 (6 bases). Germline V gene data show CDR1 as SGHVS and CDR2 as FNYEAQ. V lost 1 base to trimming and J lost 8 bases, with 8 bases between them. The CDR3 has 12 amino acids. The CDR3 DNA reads TGTGCCAGCAGCTTAGGGGGACAAGAAGCTTTCTTT. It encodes CASSLGGQEAFF.

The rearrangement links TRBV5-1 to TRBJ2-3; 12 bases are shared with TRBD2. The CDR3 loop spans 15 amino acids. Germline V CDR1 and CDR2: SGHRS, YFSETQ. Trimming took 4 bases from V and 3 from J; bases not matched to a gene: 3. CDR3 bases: TGCGCCAGCAGCCCGACTAGCGGGAGAACAGATACGCAGTATTTT. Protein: CASSPTSGRTDTQYF. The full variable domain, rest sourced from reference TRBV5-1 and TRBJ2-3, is KAGVTQTPRYLIKTRGQQVTLSCSPISGHRSVSWYQQTPGQGLQFLFEYFSETQRNKGNFPGRFSGRQFSNSRSEMNVSTLELGDSALYLCASSPTSGRTDTQYFGPGTRLTVL.